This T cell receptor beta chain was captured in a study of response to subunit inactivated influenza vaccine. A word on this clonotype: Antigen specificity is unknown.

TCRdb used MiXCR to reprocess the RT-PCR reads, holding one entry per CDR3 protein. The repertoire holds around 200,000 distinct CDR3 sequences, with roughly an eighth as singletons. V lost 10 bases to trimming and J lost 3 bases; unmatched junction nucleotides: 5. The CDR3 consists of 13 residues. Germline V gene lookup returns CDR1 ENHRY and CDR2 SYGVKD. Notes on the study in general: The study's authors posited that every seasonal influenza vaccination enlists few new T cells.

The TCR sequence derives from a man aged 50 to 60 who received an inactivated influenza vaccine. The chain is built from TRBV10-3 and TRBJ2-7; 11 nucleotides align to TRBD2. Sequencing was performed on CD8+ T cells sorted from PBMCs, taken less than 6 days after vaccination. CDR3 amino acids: CATGTSGYYEQYF. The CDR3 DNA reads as TGTGCCACCGGGACTAGCGGTTACTACGAGCAGTACTTC.